This T cell receptor (beta chain) stems from a study of T cells after posttransplantation cyclophosphamide. V lost 3 bases to trimming and J lost 10 bases, with 9 bases between them. The CDR3 spans 10 residues. Germline V gene lookup returns CDR1 DFQATT and CDR2 SNEGSKA (reference sequence). Treatment was busulfan-fludarabine conditioning, a marrow graft, and cyclophosphamide on days +3 and +4. Profiled with immunoSEQ multiplex PCR; TCRdb holds only in-frame clones, not every one. The sample carries some 6,200 clones, around 94% recorded once. The chain joins TRBV20-1 to TRBJ1-1; the D is unclear. This receptor was identified in a male patient in his sixties or seventies who received an allogeneic stem cell transplant from a related donor and was CMV-positive. Some T cells may be the graft donor's. Sample: CD8+ T cells sorted from blood, taken after allogeneic stem cell transplant with posttransplant cyclophosphamide. The CDR3 sequence: CSARGDVAFF. The CDR3, as DNA: TGCAGTGCTAGGGGCGATGTAGCTTTCTTT.